Following are 28 T cell receptor beta chains from one sample sequenced in a study of blood T cell repertoires in COVID-19. TCRdb's table, derived via immunoSEQ multiplex PCR, lists solely in-frame clones and lacks some. The data hold over 70,000 clones, with 70% to 80% observed a single time. Sequences were obtained from peripheral blood. The receptor source for this set is a human donor in a cohort sampled during active COVID-19.

This sequence joins TRBV27 and TRBJ1-1; D not certain. CDR1 and CDR2 (germline): MNHEY, SMNVEV (reference sequence). The ends were cut back, 0 bases at V and 11 bases at J, with 16 bases in the middle. The CDR3 loop spans 14 amino acids. The CDR3 sequence: CASSLSTVGYWAFF. The CDR3 DNA reads TGTGCCAGCAGTTTATCGACCGTCGGGTATTGGGCTTTCTTT.

This clone was detected once. This chain joins TRBV5-1 and TRBJ2-3; D gene uncertain. The germline V and J ends were trimmed by 2 bases and 6 bases, with 16 bases remaining between them. Germline V gives CDR1 SGHRS, CDR2 YFSETQ. The CDR3 totals 15 residues. CDR3 nucleotides: TGCGCCAGCAGCTTCCCTTCGACCAGGATGGATACGCAGTATTTT. Protein product: CASSFPSTRMDTQYF.

The chain links TRBV4-3 to TRBJ2-1; perhaps TRBD2 as D (5 bases). From germline, CDR1 is LGHNA and CDR2 YSLEER. Between the trimmed V and J ends, which lost 4 bases and 0 bases, there was a span of 10 bases. The CDR3 extends over 15 amino acids. CDR3 sequence (DNA): TGCGCCAGCAGCCTTAGCGTAATCTCCTACAATGAGCAGTTCTTC. It translates to CASSLSVISYNEQFF.

This chain links TRBV7-2 with TRBJ2-2, with 9 bases fitting TRBD2. From germline, CDR1 is SGHTA and CDR2 FQGNSA. The CDR3 length is 14 residues. The ends lost 6 bases at V and 5 bases at J; junction bases unmatched: 4. The CDR3 DNA sequence: TGTGCCAGCAGTAGCGGGAGAAGTACCGGGGAGCTGTTTTTT. Its translation is CASSSGRSTGELFF.

The rearrangement uses TRBV27 and TRBJ2-1; 7 bases line up with TRBD2. Germline values: CDR1 MNHEY, CDR2 SMNVEV (reference sequence). This CDR3 contains 16 residues. V was clipped by 6 bases and J by 8 bases; unmatched bases: 16. This CDR3 reads CASRGGLGENSDEQFF. CDR3 DNA: TGTGCCAGCAGGGGAGGACTAGGGGAAAACAGTGATGAGCAGTTCTTC.

The CDR3 nucleotides are TGTGCCAGCAGCAAAGCGCTTGCGGGAGGTCCCTACGAGCAGTACTTC. This codes for CASSKALAGGPYEQYF. The chain combines TRBV21-1 with TRBJ2-7; TRBD2 reflects the table's D call only, with no check against the DNA. TRBV21-1 counts as a pseudogene. The CDR3 is made up of 16 amino acids.

The J gene is TRBJ1-5, the V gene TRBV18; D is unresolved. Trimming removed 3 bases at V and 5 bases at J, with 11 bases between. In germline, CDR1 is KGHSH, CDR2 LQKENI. This CDR3 has 14 amino acids. As DNA, the CDR3 is TGTGCCAGCTCACCGCAAACTGATTATCAGCCCCAGCATTTT. Protein: CASSPQTDYQPQHF.

This chain uses TRBV6-6 with TRBJ2-5, with D perhaps TRBD2 (7 bases). V lost 7 bases to trimming and J lost 5 bases, with 20 bases between them. This CDR3 has 15 amino acids. The germline gives CDR1 MNHNY, CDR2 SVGAGI (reference sequence). CDR3 sequence (DNA): TGTGCCAGCACAAAGGGGGGAGGGCCGCGGGAGACCCAGTACTTC. Protein: CASTKGGGPRETQYF.

The chain joins TRBV7-9 to TRBJ1-1; D is possibly TRBD1 (5 bases). V was pared by 5 bases and J by 4 bases, with 14 bases between. The CDR3 totals 14 residues. Germline assignment: CDR1 SEHNR and CDR2 FQNEAQ (reference sequence). CDR3 sequence: CASSISGGGTEAFF. The CDR3 DNA reads as TGTGCCAGCAGCATTTCCGGGGGGGGCACTGAAGCTTTCTTT.

The DNA of the CDR3 is TGCGCCAGCAGCTTGGTGGCGGGCTCCTATAATTCACCCCTCCACTTT. Protein: CASSLVAGSYNSPLHF. This chain uses TRBV5-1 with TRBJ1-6; D is unclear. This CDR3 spans 16 amino acids. Germline lookup yields CDR1 SGHRS and CDR2 YFSETQ. V was pared by 0 bases and J by 0 bases, with 7 bases between.

The CDR3 here is CASSPGTGAIDTQYF. CDR3 coding DNA: TGTGCCAGCAGTCCAGGGACAGGGGCTATCGATACGCAGTATTTT. This chain links TRBV11-3 with TRBJ2-3, with 10 bases fitting TRBD1. The CDR3 is 15 amino acids. Germline values: CDR1 SGHNT, CDR2 YENEEA. Trimming cost V 6 bases and J 6 bases; bases outside gene matches: 9.

The chain uses TRBV3-1 (or the pseudogene TRBV3-2) and TRBJ2-3; a weak D match, TRBD2 (5 bases). V was pared by 3 bases and J by 6 bases, with 10 bases between. Germline V gene lookup returns CDR1 LGHDT and CDR2 YNNKEL (reference sequence). The CDR3 has 13 residues. CDR3: CASSHLATDTQYF. The CDR3 coding sequence is TGTGCCAGCAGCCACCTAGCCACCGATACGCAGTATTTT.

The rearrangement links TRBV27 to TRBJ2-7; the D gene is possibly TRBD2 (7 bases). V was shortened by 7 bases and J by 4 bases, with 14 bases between the two germline ends. Germline CDR1 MNHEY, CDR2 SMNVEV (reference sequence). This CDR3 comprises 13 residues. The CDR3 sequence is CASTRGGGYEQYF. The CDR3 nucleotides are TGTGCCAGCACCAGAGGGGGGGGATACGAGCAGTACTTC.

This clone appeared a few times. The CDR3 is CASRTQAYQETQYF. The CDR3 coding sequence is TGTGCCAGCAGAACTCAAGCTTATCAAGAGACCCAGTACTTC. This chain uses TRBV2 with TRBJ2-5; D ambiguous. Germline V gene sequence: CDR1 SNHLY, CDR2 FYNNEI. The CDR3 loop spans 14 amino acids. V lost 6 bases and J 2 bases, leaving 13 bases between the germline ends.

The J gene is TRBJ2-4, the V gene TRBV25-1; maybe TRBD2 (5 bases). Germline CDR1 is MGHDK and CDR2 is SYGVNS. The V end was cut by 6 bases, the J end by 3 bases, with 9 bases between. This CDR3 has 13 residues. The DNA for the CDR3 is TGTGCCAGCAGCATGGGGAGCAAAAACATTCAGTACTTC. Residues: CASSMGSKNIQYF. The variable domain in full, with the rest retrieved from reference TRBV25-1 and TRBJ2-4, is EADIYQTPRYLVIGTGKKITLECSQTMGHDKMYWYQQDPGMELHLIHYSYGVNSTEKGDLSSESTVSRIRTEHFPLTLESARPSHTSQYLCASSMGSKNIQYFGAGTRLSVL.

The V and J genes are TRBV12-3 or TRBV12-4 and TRBJ1-1, with a possible D match to TRBD1 (6 bases). V lost 2 bases and J lost 10, with 14 bases in between. There are 13 residues in the CDR3. The CDR3 reads CASSLRGGGVAFF. For the CDR3, the DNA is TGTGCCAGCAGTTTAAGAGGGGGGGGCGTAGCTTTCTTT.

The V gene is TRBV5-5, the J gene TRBJ2-3, with 12 bases lining up with TRBD2. The CDR3 covers 16 residues. From germline, CDR1 is SGHKS and CDR2 YYEKEE (reference sequence). V shed 4 bases and J 2 bases; nucleotides not matched to a gene: 5. The CDR3 DNA follows: TGTGCCAGCAGCGCCGGACTAGCGGGGATCACAGATACGCAGTATTTT. Translated: CASSAGLAGITDTQYF.

This clone has just a few counts. The chain joins TRBV28 to TRBJ2-5, with TRBD2 matching over 13 bases. Germline V gene data show CDR1 as MDHEN and CDR2 as SYDVKM. The CDR3 spans 15 residues. After removal of 8 bases from V and 4 bases from J, the junction contained 7 bases not matched to a gene. CDR3 coding DNA: TGTGCCAGCTGGACTAGCGGGAGATCTTTAGAGACCCAGTACTTC. Amino acid sequence: CASWTSGRSLETQYF.

J is TRBJ1-3 and V is TRBV7-2, with 8 bases that match TRBD1. Trimming took 1 base from V and 8 from J; bases not matched to a gene: 7. The CDR3 contains 15 residues. Per the germline V gene, CDR1 is SGHTA and CDR2 is FQGNSA. The CDR3 is CASSLGSGGLDTIYF. The CDR3 nucleotides are TGTGCCAGCAGCTTAGGATCAGGGGGCTTAGACACCATATATTTT. The whole variable domain, remainder taken from reference TRBV7-2 and TRBJ1-3, is GAGVSQSPSNKVTEKGKDVELRCDPISGHTALYWYRQSLGQGLEFLIYFQGNSAPDKSGLPSDRFSAERTGGSVSTLTIQRTQQEDSAVYLCASSLGSGGLDTIYFGEGSWLTVV.

CDR3 residues: CASSQLAGGPEEQYF. CDR3 in DNA: TGTGCCAGCAGCCAACTAGCGGGAGGGCCTGAAGAGCAGTACTTC. This rearrangement joins TRBV25-1 to TRBJ2-7; 13 bases are a match to TRBD2. The V gene's germline CDR1 is MGHDK and CDR2 SYGVNS. V shed 6 bases and J 7 bases; nucleotides not matched to a gene: 9. The CDR3 runs to 15 residues.

This clone was observed a single time. V gene TRBV7-2 combines with J gene TRBJ2-5; 14 nucleotides line up with TRBD2. The germline V gene encodes CDR1 SGHTA and CDR2 FQGNSA. The CDR3 loop spans 16 amino acids. V trimming: 4 bases; J trimming: 5 bases; junction bases outside the gene matches: 6. CDR3 coding DNA: TGTGCCAGCAGCTGGGGACTAGCGGGAGATCTGGAGACCCAGTACTTC. Translated: CASSWGLAGDLETQYF. The complete variable domain, with remaining parts taken from reference TRBV7-2 and TRBJ2-5, reads GAGVSQSPSNKVTEKGKDVELRCDPISGHTALYWYRQSLGQGLEFLIYFQGNSAPDKSGLPSDRFSAERTGGSVSTLTIQRTQQEDSAVYLCASSWGLAGDLETQYFGPGTRLLVL.

The rearrangement joins TRBV6-6 to TRBJ2-5; 10 nucleotides align to TRBD2. CDR1 MNHNY and CDR2 SVGAGI come from the germline V gene (reference sequence). With V trimmed by 5 bases and J by 1 base, 7 bases remained unmatched. This CDR3 is 16 amino acids long. The CDR3 bases are TGTGCCAGCAGTCCCGGGGTAGCGGGAGGCCAAGAGACCCAGTACTTC. It codes for CASSPGVAGGQETQYF.

The rearrangement links TRBV29-1 to TRBJ1-4; no reliable D call. CDR3 length equals 14 residues. Germline values: CDR1 SQVTM, CDR2 ANQGSEA. The V gene lost 7 bases and the J gene lost 5 bases, with 17 bases spanning the gap. DNA for the CDR3: TGCAGCGCCGGAGGGCGTGATTCGAATGAAAAACTGTTTTTT. As protein: CSAGGRDSNEKLFF.

This rearrangement joins TRBV4-1 to TRBJ1-4; 7 positions agree with TRBD1. Germline V gives CDR1 MGHRA, CDR2 YSYEKL. This CDR3 is 15 amino acids long. The J segment lost 5 bases and the V segment lost 1 base, leaving 4 bases of the junction unmatched. The CDR3: CASSQVATGNEKLFF. The DNA of the CDR3 is TGCGCCAGCAGCCAAGTAGCGACAGGGAATGAAAAACTGTTTTTT.

This clone was detected only a few times. Other DNA sequences from this sample encode an identical CDR3 as well. The V call is TRBV5-3, the J call TRBJ2-3, with 10 bases matching TRBD2. TRBV5-3 is assigned to the ORF class and has an uncertain function. With V trimmed by 0 bases and J by 10 bases, 14 bases remained unmatched. This CDR3 comprises 17 residues. The CDR3 region has the DNA TGTGCCAGAAGCTTGGCCCCAGCGGGAGGGCCTGCCGATCCGCAGTATTTT. Translated: CARSLAPAGGPADPQYF.

The chain employs TRBV6-2 or TRBV6-3 and TRBJ2-4, with 8 bases lining up with TRBD2. The CDR3 consists of 16 residues. V lost 4 bases, J lost 3 bases, and 8 bases stayed unmatched. The germline gives CDR1 MNHEY, CDR2 SVGEGT. This CDR3 reads CASSSGGRTGKNIQYF. CDR3 DNA: TGTGCCAGCAGTTCGGGGGGGCGCACGGGCAAAAACATTCAGTACTTC.

This clone was seen at least ten times. V usage is TRBV27 and J usage is TRBJ2-7; TRBD1 matches at 12 bases. The germline gives CDR1 MNHEY, CDR2 SMNVEV (reference sequence). The CDR3 runs to 16 residues. Germline trimming cut 6 bases from V and 3 bases from J; bases unmatched to any gene: 9. The CDR3 loop reads CASRGDRGRGGYEQYF. Here the CDR3 DNA reads TGTGCCAGCAGGGGGGACAGGGGGCGCGGAGGCTACGAGCAGTACTTC.

The rearrangement joins TRBV28 to TRBJ1-2; D gene unclear. Trimming pared 2 bases from V and 10 bases from J, leaving 14 bases between. The CDR3 length is 13 residues. Germline CDR1 is MDHEN and CDR2 is SYDVKM. The CDR3 DNA sequence: TGTGCCAGCAGTTTAGGATTCGTCGAGGTCTACACCTTC. Translating gives CASSLGFVEVYTF.